This T cell receptor beta chain was found in a study of post-analysis software for immune sequencing data. Study results and caveats: Included in a set of roughly five TRBV segments more frequent in patients than controls were TRBV5-6, TRBV5-1 and TRBV20-1. Batch-matched samples strongly co-clustered by F measure. Compared against controls, patients with multiple sclerosis displayed significantly lower normalized Chao1 diversity.

On this clonotype: Its antigen is unknown.

The CDR3 is made up of 16 amino acids. V lost 0 bases to trimming and J lost 3 bases, with 13 bases between them. The germline V gene has CDR1 SGHTA and CDR2 FQGNSA. Built from TCR beta cDNA, the libraries had unique molecular identifiers in them. T cells numbering 1 to 10 million gave rise to roughly 0.5 million cDNA molecules. TCRdb recomputed calls from the PCR reads with MiXCR, one row per CDR3 protein. The sample has more than 500,000 distinct CDR3 sequences, roughly 34% seen once; the top ten hold around 6%. This sequence was found in a girl aged 2-17 years with multiple sclerosis. The rearrangement uses TRBV7-2 and TRBJ2-3; possibly TRBD1 for D (6 bases). The sample consisted of blood. The CDR3 nucleotides are TGTGCCAGCAGCTTAGCGTCGGCAGGGGAAACAGATACGCAGTATTTT. It specifies CASSLASAGETDTQYF.